The 22 T cell receptor beta chains below were found in one sample sequenced in a study of blood T cell repertoires in COVID-19. Sequencing used immunoSEQ multiplex PCR; TCRdb keeps in-frame clones, though not all of them. Counted here are more than 250,000 clones, roughly 86% occurring once; the ten biggest clones make up 0.7%. The sample taken for sequencing was peripheral blood. The origin of the receptors is a human donor in a cohort sampled during active COVID-19.

The CDR3 DNA sequence: TGTGCCAGCAGCGCCCTCGGGGGAAACACCATATATTTT. Amino acids: CASSALGGNTIYF. The V call is TRBV3-1 (or the pseudogene TRBV3-2), the J call TRBJ1-3; D remains unclear. Between the trimmed V and J ends, which lost 5 bases and 4 bases, there was a span of 9 bases. Germline-derived CDR1 and CDR2 are LGHDT and YNNKEL (reference sequence). The length of the CDR3 is 13 residues.

V and J are TRBV7-2 and TRBJ1-2; D might be TRBD1 (5 bases). The V end lost 4 bases, the J end lost 4 bases, and 16 bases lay between the germline ends. The CDR3 is 15 residues long. Germline CDR1 and CDR2: SGHTA and FQGNSA. The CDR3, as DNA: TGTGCCAGCAGCTCCAACCTGGGGGGAGTCTATGGCTACACCTTC. Protein sequence: CASSSNLGGVYGYTF.

This rearrangement joins TRBV11-3 to TRBJ2-4; D gene uncertain. V was pared by 0 bases and J by 0 bases, with 6 bases between. Per the germline V gene, CDR1 is SGHNT and CDR2 is YENEEA. CDR3 length: 15 amino acids. This chain's CDR3 is CASSLEPVAKNIQYF. The CDR3 DNA sequence: TGTGCCAGCAGCTTAGAGCCAGTAGCCAAAAACATTCAGTACTTC.

CDR3 amino acids: CASSTPGTGFDYGYTF. CDR3 DNA sequence: TGTGCCAGCAGCACCCCCGGGACAGGGTTCGACTATGGCTACACCTTC. The gene calls are TRBV7-3 and TRBJ1-2, with 9 bases lining up with TRBD1. Germline V gene data show CDR1 as SGHTA and CDR2 as FQGTGA. The J segment lost 3 bases and the V segment lost 5 bases, leaving 10 bases of the junction unmatched. This CDR3 region has 16 residues.

The V and J genes are TRBV4-3 and TRBJ1-3; D uncertain. With 0 bases removed from V and 4 bases from J, the gap between germline ends came to 10 bases. This CDR3 contains 15 residues. The germline gives CDR1 LGHNA, CDR2 YSLEER. The CDR3 loop is CASSQDLALGNTIYF. In nucleotides, the CDR3 is TGCGCCAGCAGCCAAGATCTGGCCCTCGGAAACACCATATATTTT.

The V call is TRBV19, the J call TRBJ1-2; 7 bases agree with TRBD1. Looked up from germline, CDR1 is LNHDA and CDR2 is SQIVND (reference sequence). The CDR3 totals 14 residues. The trim removed 3 bases at V and 2 bases at J, leaving 3 bases unmatched. As DNA, the CDR3 is TGTGCCAGTAGTATCCCGACAGGGAACTATGGCTACACCTTC. Encoded protein: CASSIPTGNYGYTF.

The V and J genes are TRBV7-9 and TRBJ2-1, with 12 nucleotides matching TRBD2. V gave up 1 base and J gave up 4 bases; unmatched junction bases: 11. Germline V lookup: CDR1 SEHNR, CDR2 FQNEAQ (reference sequence). There are 19 residues in the CDR3. The DNA for the CDR3 is TGTGCCAGCAGCTTAGAGGCCCTAGCGGGAGGGCCTCGGTACAATGAGCAGTTCTTC. This gives the protein CASSLEALAGGPRYNEQFF.

This clone was found once. V gene TRBV25-1 combines with J gene TRBJ2-2; tentative D call: TRBD2 (6 bases). From germline, CDR1 is MGHDK and CDR2 SYGVNS. The V gene lost 0 bases and the J gene lost 2 bases, with 13 bases spanning the gap. This CDR3 comprises 17 residues. CDR3 loop: CASSEYGRRDNTGELFF. For the CDR3, the DNA is TGTGCCAGCAGTGAATATGGAAGGCGGGACAACACCGGGGAGCTGTTTTTT.

In this sample, this clone turned up many times. The chain employs TRBV28 and TRBJ1-5; TRBD1 is a possible D gene (6 bases). With 6 bases removed from V and 4 bases from J, the gap between germline ends came to 16 bases. Germline values: CDR1 MDHEN, CDR2 SYDVKM. CDR3 length: 15 residues. CDR3 nucleotide sequence: TGTGCCAGCAGCTGGACGCAGGGGTCTAATCAGCCCCAGCATTTT. Translated, it gives CASSWTQGSNQPQHF.

This chain uses TRBV19 with TRBJ2-7, with 9 bases lining up with TRBD1. There are 14 residues in the CDR3. Germline V gene data show CDR1 as LNHDA and CDR2 as SQIVND (reference sequence). V trimming: 5 bases; J trimming: 2 bases; junction bases outside the gene matches: 4. The CDR3 loop reads CASSQNRGPYEQYF. The DNA for the CDR3 is TGTGCCAGTAGTCAAAACAGGGGGCCCTACGAGCAGTACTTC.

The chain combines TRBV7-8 with TRBJ1-2; D might be TRBD1 (5 bases). The CDR3 is made up of 16 amino acids. The germline V and J ends were trimmed by 5 bases and 5 bases, with 21 bases remaining between them. Per germline, CDR1 SGHVS and CDR2 FQNEAQ. Written as DNA, the CDR3 is TGTGCCAGCAGCCGAGGGATGATAGGGGTTGGATATGGCTACACCTTC. It encodes CASSRGMIGVGYGYTF.

The chain combines TRBV4-1 with TRBJ1-1, with a tentative D call TRBD1 (6 bases). Looked up from germline, CDR1 is MGHRA and CDR2 is YSYEKL. V was clipped by 8 bases and J by 4 bases, with 14 bases between them. The CDR3 extends over 13 amino acids. CDR3 region: CASGDRWGTEAFF. CDR3 DNA sequence: TGCGCCAGCGGCGACAGGTGGGGCACTGAAGCTTTCTTT.

V gene TRBV7-3 combines with J gene TRBJ2-1, with 7 bases matching TRBD2. The V gene end was trimmed by 2 bases and the J gene end by 8 bases; junction bases not matched to a gene: 9. Per the germline V gene, CDR1 is SGHTA and CDR2 is FQGTGA. The CDR3 has 15 residues. CDR3 protein: CASSLPGSAGDEQFF. For the CDR3, the DNA is TGTGCCAGCAGCTTACCCGGCTCTGCGGGAGATGAGCAGTTCTTC.

This clone is a singleton in its sample. This rearrangement joins TRBV6-6 to TRBJ1-5; 9 nucleotides match TRBD1. V shed 10 bases, J shed 4 bases, and the junction held 5 bases outside the gene matches. CDR3 length: 13 amino acids. Germline V gene data show CDR1 as MNHNY and CDR2 as SVGAGI (reference sequence). Here the CDR3 DNA reads TGTGCCACCGGGACAGGGCGGAATCAGCCCCAGCATTTT. Amino acids: CATGTGRNQPQHF.

The chain is built from TRBV7-2 and TRBJ1-1, with 11 bases aligning to TRBD1. The CDR3 spans 18 residues. After removal of 5 bases from V and 3 bases from J, the junction contained 14 bases not matched to a gene. Looked up from germline, CDR1 is SGHTA and CDR2 is FQGNSA. Written as DNA, the CDR3 is TGTGCCAGCAGCACACATTGGGACAGGGGGGGATTGGACACTGAAGCTTTCTTT. Protein sequence: CASSTHWDRGGLDTEAFF.

The chain is built from TRBV3-1 (or the pseudogene TRBV3-2) and TRBJ2-3, with unresolved D. V lost 0 bases, J lost 8 bases, and 9 bases lay in between. Germline loops: CDR1 LGHDT, CDR2 YNNKEL (reference sequence). The length of the CDR3 is 13 residues. In DNA form, the CDR3 reads TGTGCCAGCAGCCAAGACCAGGCTGGTACGCAGTATTTT. It yields the protein CASSQDQAGTQYF.

This clone was detected only a few times. This rearrangement joins TRBV19 to TRBJ1-1; maybe TRBD1 (6 bases). CDR1 and CDR2 (germline): LNHDA, SQIVND (reference sequence). CDR3 length: 16 residues. V was trimmed by 5 bases and J by 0 bases, leaving 16 bases between them. CDR3 DNA sequence: TGTGCCAGTAGTCGAACAGGGTTCCATATGAACACTGAAGCTTTCTTT. The encoded protein is CASSRTGFHMNTEAFF. The complete variable domain, with remaining parts taken from reference TRBV19 and TRBJ1-1, reads DGGITQSPKYLFRKEGQNVTLSCEQNLNHDAMYWYRQDPGQGLRLIYYSQIVNDFQKGDIAEGYSVSREKKESFPLTVTSAQKNPTAFYLCASSRTGFHMNTEAFFGQGTRLTVV.

CDR3 region: CASSAIASGRIPFTNSNEQFF. The DNA for the CDR3 is TGTGCCAGCAGCGCCATCGCTAGCGGGAGGATTCCGTTCACGAATAGCAATGAGCAGTTCTTC. The genes are TRBV9 and TRBJ2-1; 11 nucleotides match TRBD2. This CDR3 has 21 amino acids. Germline values: CDR1 SGDLS, CDR2 YYNGEE. J lost 6 bases, V lost 3 bases, and 23 bases had no gene match. Complete variable domain (other parts from reference TRBV9 and TRBJ2-1): DSGVTQTPKHLITATGQRVTLRCSPRSGDLSVYWYQQSLDQGLQFLIQYYNGEERAKGNILERFSAQQFPDLHSELNLSSLELGDSALYFCASSAIASGRIPFTNSNEQFFGPGTRLTVL.

The chain combines TRBV6-1 with TRBJ1-1, with a possible D match to TRBD1 (6 bases). CDR3 length: 18 amino acids. Germline V gene data show CDR1 as MNHNS and CDR2 as SASEGT. The V end lost 2 bases, the J end lost 6 bases, and 25 bases lay between the germline ends. CDR3 bases: TGTGCCAGCAGTGAACCAACCGGGACATTGGTAAGCGGCCCTGAAGCTTTCTTT. Translating gives CASSEPTGTLVSGPEAFF.

The chain employs TRBV7-6 and TRBJ2-5; 9 positions match TRBD1. V lost 4 bases to trimming and J lost 7 bases; unmatched junction nucleotides: 19. In germline, CDR1 is SGHVS, CDR2 FNYEAQ. The CDR3 has 18 amino acids. The CDR3 DNA reads TGTGCCAGCAGCTCTCCTCCGGGACAGGGCCACCCAAGTGCGACCCAGTACTTC. This codes for CASSSPPGQGHPSATQYF.

The V and J genes are TRBV6-1 and TRBJ1-4, with D possibly matching TRBD1 (5 bases). V was clipped by 0 bases and J by 6 bases, with 11 bases between them. The V gene's germline CDR1 is MNHNS and CDR2 SASEGT. CDR3 length: 15 amino acids. As DNA, the CDR3 is TGTGCCAGCAGTGAAGCTTTGGGGGGGGATGAAAAACTGTTTTTT. Amino acid sequence: CASSEALGGDEKLFF.

This rearrangement joins TRBV4-3 to TRBJ2-7; a possible D gene is TRBD2 (6 bases). V was trimmed by 0 bases and J by 3 bases, leaving 15 bases between them. CDR3 length equals 16 residues. The V gene's germline CDR1 is LGHNA and CDR2 YSLEER. The CDR3 here is CASSQDLERVSYEQYF. The DNA of the CDR3 is TGCGCCAGCAGCCAAGATCTTGAGCGGGTGAGCTACGAGCAGTACTTC.